The 2 T cell receptor beta chains in this list originate from one sample, sequenced in a study of T cells in Graves' hyperthyroidism and ophthalmopathy. Regions amplified from RNA transcripts were the TCR beta CDR3 regions. With the HTBI primer set, the TCR CDR3 went through a first round of RT-PCR. TCRdb fed the multiplex PCR reads into MiXCR, producing one record per CDR3 protein. The sample includes 500,000 to 600,000 distinct CDR3 sequences, over 45% of them seen just once. The sample was peripheral blood or thyroid tissue (not recorded which). The receptors originated from an adult woman with Graves' disease, either hyperthyroidism or ophthalmopathy (not recorded which).

V and J are TRBV15 and TRBJ2-7, with TRBD2 as a possible D gene (5 bases). Trimming removed 1 base from V and 1 base from J, with 26 bases in between. Germline V gene sequence: CDR1 LNHNV, CDR2 YYDKDF (reference sequence). CDR3 length: 20 amino acids. CDR3 sequence (DNA): TGTGCCACCAGCAGAGGGTCGGCGGGCAGCCCCCCTTCGGGTTCCTACGAGCAGTACTTC. It is translated as CATSRGSAGSPPSGSYEQYF. The full variable domain, completed using reference TRBV15 and TRBJ2-7, is DAMVIQNPRYQVTQFGKPVTLSCSQTLNHNVMYWYQQKSSQAPKLLFHYYDKDFNNEADTPDNFQSRRPNTSFCFLDIRSPGLGDTAMYLCATSRGSAGSPPSGSYEQYFGPGTRLTVT.

This clonotype has more than one count but fewer than ten. The chain has TRBV10-3 and TRBJ1-1; no reliable D call. Trimming left V 3 bases short and J 1 base short, with 15 bases between. The V gene's germline CDR1 is ENHRY and CDR2 SYGVKD. This CDR3 is 16 amino acids long. The CDR3 sequence: CAISDWVGLANTEAFF. CDR3 nucleotide sequence: TGTGCCATCAGTGATTGGGTTGGCTTAGCGAACACTGAAGCTTTCTTT.